These 21 T cell receptor beta chains came from one sample sequenced in a study of CD8+CD57+ T cells in acquired aplastic anemia. The study profiled TCR beta VDJ and CDR3 using genomic DNA as template. TCRdb passed the reads through MiXCR, listing each CDR3 protein once. The data contain about 100,000 distinct CDR3 sequences, approximately 49% of them singletons. The material sequenced was sorted CD4+, CD8+, or CD8+CD57+ T cells (not recorded which) from PBMCs. The origin of the receptors is a human donor in good health, serving as a control.

This clonotype has a handful of counts. The chain links TRBV15 to TRBJ1-2; weak D call: TRBD1 (5 bases). The CDR3 is 12 residues long. Trimming pared 5 bases from V and 8 bases from J, leaving 12 bases between. Germline CDR1 reads LNHNV; CDR2 reads YYDKDF (reference sequence). CDR3 bases: TGTGCCACCAGCGGGACGGAGGAAGGCTACACCTTC. It codes for CATSGTEEGYTF.

The chain is built from TRBV12-3 or TRBV12-4 and TRBJ2-1; 10 nucleotides agree with TRBD2. This CDR3 contains 18 residues. With 3 bases clipped from V and 5 bases from J, the junction kept 13 bases outside the gene matches. The CDR3 DNA is TGTGCCAGCAGTTTGGTTAGCGACGGGACTAGCGAAAACAATGAGCAGTTCTTC. Translation: CASSLVSDGTSENNEQFF.

This clonotype was detected a few times. The chain recombines TRBV10-3 with TRBJ2-6; TRBD2 might be the D (6 bases). Trimming stripped 2 bases from V and 1 base from J, with 6 bases between. The CDR3 is made up of 15 amino acids. Germline V CDR1 and CDR2: ENHRY, SYGVKD. The DNA for the CDR3 is TGTGCCATCAGTGAGGGGGGGTCTGGGGCCAACGTCCTGACTTTC. This codes for CAISEGGSGANVLTF.

This clonotype was observed once. The chain combines TRBV7-8 with TRBJ2-1; perhaps D is TRBD1 or TRBD2 (5 bases each). CDR3 length: 12 amino acids. V lost 5 bases, J lost 6 bases, and 8 bases lay in between. From germline, CDR1 is SGHVS and CDR2 FQNEAQ. CDR3 in DNA: TGTGCCAGCAGCCCGGGGCTCAATGAGCAGTTCTTC. Translated, it gives CASSPGLNEQFF.

This clonotype occurred many times. The V call is TRBV6-1, the J call TRBJ1-2, with TRBD1 matching over 8 bases. J gave up 7 bases and V 11 bases, and 9 bases lay outside the gene matches. In germline, CDR1 is MNHNS, CDR2 SASEGT. This CDR3 is built from 12 residues. The CDR3 reads CAGNQGAVGYTF. Here the CDR3 DNA reads TGTGCCGGAAATCAGGGGGCTGTTGGCTACACCTTC.

This clonotype was found many times. The chain uses TRBV13 and TRBJ1-3; D gene uncertain. The germline V gene encodes CDR1 PRHDT and CDR2 FYEKMQ (reference sequence). The CDR3 totals 15 residues. V lost 5 bases and J lost 4, with 15 bases in between. DNA of the CDR3: TGTGCCAGCAGCGAGGGCCCAGCGGGAGGAAACACCATATATTTT. Protein product: CASSEGPAGGNTIYF.

V usage is TRBV29-1 and J usage is TRBJ2-4; 7 nucleotides match TRBD1. Germline lookup yields CDR1 SQVTM and CDR2 ANQGSEA. V shed 6 bases and J 6 bases; nucleotides not matched to a gene: 2. The CDR3 is 11 residues long. The CDR3 spells CSVGTANIQYF. CDR3 coding DNA: TGCAGCGTAGGGACAGCAAACATTCAGTACTTC. The full variable domain, rest sourced from reference TRBV29-1 and TRBJ2-4, is SAVISQKPSRDICQRGTSLTIQCQVDSQVTMMFWYRQQPGQSLTLIATANQGSEATYESGFVIDKFPISRPNLTFSTLTVSNMSPEDSSIYLCSVGTANIQYFGAGTRLSVL.

The chain combines TRBV15 with TRBJ2-1, with D uncertain. The V and J ends lost 7 bases and 5 bases respectively, with 18 bases between them. Germline V CDR1 and CDR2: LNHNV, YYDKDF (reference sequence). The CDR3 runs to 15 residues. The CDR3 region has the DNA TGTGCCACCACCCACGCCGGGTGGTGGGACAATGAGCAGTTCTTC. This sequence encodes CATTHAGWWDNEQFF.

This clonotype was found many times. The chain couples TRBV5-1 to TRBJ1-5, with 9 bases that match TRBD1. Trimming removed 5 bases from V and 4 bases from J; junction bases left unmatched: 7. Germline V gives CDR1 SGHRS, CDR2 YFSETQ. The CDR3 runs to 15 residues. In DNA form, the CDR3 reads TGCGCCAGCAGGTCAGGGACAGGGATTAATCAGCCCCAGCATTTT. Translated, it gives CASRSGTGINQPQHF.

The chain has TRBV2 and TRBJ2-5; 10 bases map to TRBD1. The CDR3 runs to 15 residues. Trimming at V came to 5 bases and at J to 4 bases, leaving 7 bases not matched to a gene. Germline V gene sequence: CDR1 SNHLY, CDR2 FYNNEI. For the CDR3, the DNA is TGTGCCAGCAGTCGGGACAGGGGATCTGGAGAGACCCAGTACTTC. Residues: CASSRDRGSGETQYF.

The table lists this clonotype with a few counts. J is TRBJ1-2 and V is TRBV10-1; the D gene is possibly TRBD1 (5 bases). V was clipped by 0 bases and J by 8 bases, with 10 bases between them. From germline, CDR1 is WNHNN and CDR2 SYGVQD (reference sequence). This CDR3 contains 13 residues. The CDR3 DNA follows: TGCGCCAGCAGTGAGTCGGACATTACAGGCTACACCTTC. Translating it yields CASSESDITGYTF.

At least ten counts were recorded for this clonotype. The gene calls are TRBV5-4 and TRBJ1-1; TRBD1 aligns across 7 bases. CDR1 SGHNT and CDR2 YYREEE come from the germline V gene (reference sequence). J was trimmed by 2 bases and V by 7 bases; bases with no gene match: 5. The CDR3 runs to 13 residues. The CDR3 loop reads CASRGQTNTEAFF. For the CDR3, the DNA is TGTGCCAGCCGGGGACAGACAAACACTGAAGCTTTCTTT.

The rearrangement uses TRBV7-9 and TRBJ1-1; D is undetermined. There are 12 residues in the CDR3. V lost 5 bases and J lost 3, with 7 bases in between. The germline V gene encodes CDR1 SEHNR and CDR2 FQNEAQ (reference sequence). CDR3 DNA: TGTGCCAGCAGCATCATCTACACTGAAGCTTTCTTT. It encodes CASSIIYTEAFF.

V gene TRBV7-9 combines with J gene TRBJ1-1; possible D gene TRBD1, 5 bases. The germline V and J ends were trimmed by 5 bases and 7 bases, with 8 bases remaining between them. CDR3 size: 11 residues. Germline assignment: CDR1 SEHNR and CDR2 FQNEAQ (reference sequence). In DNA form, the CDR3 reads TGTGCCAGCAGCCTGAGGGGTGAAGCTTTCTTT. It codes for CASSLRGEAFF.

The rearrangement links TRBV10-3 to TRBJ2-1, with D unresolved. The germline V gene has CDR1 ENHRY and CDR2 SYGVKD. This CDR3 has 18 amino acids. Deletions cut 3 bases from V and 0 bases from J, with 18 bases between. The CDR3 spells CAISDRVGRLSSYNEQFF. CDR3 DNA: TGTGCCATCAGTGACCGCGTGGGTCGACTGAGCTCCTACAATGAGCAGTTCTTC.

This clonotype was seen at least ten times. This chain links TRBV11-2 with TRBJ2-7; TRBD2 might be the D (5 bases). Trimming removed 5 bases at V and 0 bases at J, with 17 bases between. CDR1 and CDR2 (germline): SGHAT, FQNNGV. This CDR3 contains 16 residues. CDR3 sequence reads: CASSIWSEGSSYEQYF. The CDR3 nucleotides read TGTGCCAGCAGCATCTGGAGTGAAGGGAGCTCCTACGAGCAGTACTTC.

CDR3 nucleotides: TGCGCCAGCAGCCTTAGCGGGGGGGCTCTACAAGAGACCCAGTACTTC. Translated: CASSLSGGALQETQYF. The chain carries TRBV5-1 and TRBJ2-5; 11 nucleotides match TRBD2. V was pared by 4 bases and J by 2 bases, with 7 bases of the junction left unmatched. The CDR3 contains 16 residues. Germline CDR1 reads SGHRS; CDR2 reads YFSETQ.

V is TRBV19 and J is TRBJ1-6, with TRBD1 as a possible D gene (5 bases). The ends were cut back, 5 bases at V and 5 bases at J, with 13 bases in the middle. Germline loops: CDR1 LNHDA, CDR2 SQIVND (reference sequence). The CDR3 consists of 15 residues. The CDR3 DNA follows: TGTGCCAGTAGTCCCTCGGGGGGGAATAATTCACCCCTCCACTTT. This sequence encodes CASSPSGGNNSPLHF.

The rearrangement joins TRBV2 to TRBJ2-1; 11 bases align to TRBD2. This CDR3 comprises 15 residues. J was trimmed by 5 bases and V by 6 bases; bases with no gene match: 6. The germline gives CDR1 SNHLY, CDR2 FYNNEI. CDR3 protein: CASSSGLAVNNEQFF. CDR3 sequence (DNA): TGTGCCAGCAGCTCGGGACTAGCGGTTAACAATGAGCAGTTCTTC. The full variable domain, with the rest looked up from reference TRBV2 and TRBJ2-1, is EPEVTQTPSHQVTQMGQEVILRCVPISNHLYFYWYRQILGQKVEFLVSFYNNEISEKSEIFDDQFSVERPDGSNFTLKIRSTKLEDSAMYFCASSSGLAVNNEQFFGPGTRLTVL.

This clonotype was seen only a few times. The chain recombines TRBV10-3 with TRBJ2-7; the match to TRBD1 covers 8 bases. CDR3 length equals 15 residues. J lost 3 bases, V lost 3 bases, and 7 bases had no gene match. Germline-derived CDR1 and CDR2 are ENHRY and SYGVKD. For the CDR3, the DNA is TGTGCCATCAGTGACGGACAGGGAACCAACTACGAGCAGTACTTC. Encoded protein: CAISDGQGTNYEQYF.

This clonotype was counted once. The gene calls are TRBV2 and TRBJ1-3, with TRBD1 identical over 10 bases. Per germline, CDR1 SNHLY and CDR2 FYNNEI. V gave up 2 bases and J gave up 4 bases; unmatched junction bases: 5. The CDR3 totals 16 residues. The CDR3 sequence is CASSEPGQGGGNTIYF. In DNA, the CDR3 is TGTGCCAGCAGTGAACCCGGACAGGGGGGAGGAAACACCATATATTTT.